These 17 T cell receptor beta chains were sequenced from one sample in a study of shared clonotypes between healthy human individuals. The data were produced by immunoSEQ multiplex PCR, yet TCRdb's version contains in-frame clones alone and is incomplete. The sample carries about 2 million clones, roughly 95% recorded once. The sequenced sample consisted of naive CD4+ T cells sorted from blood. Subset here: CD45RA+ positively selected. The origin of the receptors is a man younger than 30 in good health.

The gene calls are TRBV5-6 and TRBJ1-2, with D tentatively TRBD1 (6 bases). V was pared by 2 bases and J by 5 bases, with 13 bases between. Germline CDR1 is SGHDT and CDR2 is YYEEEE. The CDR3 is 14 residues long. Written as DNA, the CDR3 is TGTGCCAGCAGCTTTTCTGACAGGAGGTATGGCTACACCTTC. This translates into CASSFSDRRYGYTF.

The chain recombines TRBV4-3 with TRBJ2-7; D possibly corresponds to TRBD2 (6 bases). This CDR3 has 17 amino acids. Between the trimmed V and J ends, which lost 0 bases and 0 bases, there was a span of 15 bases. Germline CDR1 and CDR2: LGHNA and YSLEER. Here the CDR3 reads CASSQDSLAPSSYEQYF. For the CDR3, the DNA is TGCGCCAGCAGCCAAGATTCCCTAGCGCCGAGCTCCTACGAGCAGTACTTC.

This rearrangement joins TRBV5-4 to TRBJ2-1, with unresolved D. V dropped 4 bases and J dropped 6 bases, with 11 bases sitting between them. CDR3 size: 13 residues. From germline, CDR1 is SGHNT and CDR2 YYREEE (reference sequence). The CDR3 DNA is TGTGCCAGCAGCCCCCGTGCAGGCAATGAGCAGTTCTTC. Translating it yields CASSPRAGNEQFF.

The chain combines TRBV2 with TRBJ1-1; perhaps TRBD1 as D (5 bases). Trimming shortened V by 8 bases and J by 3 bases, and 19 bases separated the two germline ends. Per the germline V gene, CDR1 is SNHLY and CDR2 is FYNNEI. The CDR3 totals 15 residues. In DNA form, the CDR3 reads TGTGCCAGCTACTGGGGGACCGGGGAAGACACTGAAGCTTTCTTT. This gives the protein CASYWGTGEDTEAFF.

The rearrangement joins TRBV7-8 to TRBJ2-7, with D maybe TRBD1 (5 bases). The CDR3 extends over 12 amino acids. Germline V gene lookup returns CDR1 SGHVS and CDR2 FQNEAQ. The germline V and J ends were trimmed by 1 base and 7 bases, with 8 bases remaining between them. CDR3 DNA sequence: TGTGCCAGCAGCTTAGAGGGGCGTGAGCAGTACTTC. Translation gives CASSLEGREQYF.

This CDR3 is CASSEGQGALRNEKLFF. CDR3 in DNA: TGTGCCAGCAGCGAGGGACAGGGGGCCCTGCGGAATGAAAAACTGTTTTTT. The chain couples TRBV5-6 to TRBJ1-4, with TRBD1 matching 12 bases. Germline V lookup: CDR1 SGHDT, CDR2 YYEEEE. J gave up 5 bases and V 4 bases, and 9 bases lay outside the gene matches. There are 17 residues in the CDR3.

The chain recombines TRBV10-2 with TRBJ2-1; TRBD2 matches at 10 bases. CDR3 length: 15 residues. V shed 1 base and J 3 bases; nucleotides not matched to a gene: 0. Germline V gene data show CDR1 as WSHSY and CDR2 as SAAADI. The CDR3: CASSEWTSGYNEQFF. In nucleotides, the CDR3 is TGCGCCAGCAGTGAGTGGACTAGCGGCTACAATGAGCAGTTCTTC.

The J gene is TRBJ2-7, the V gene TRBV7-2; D remains unclear. Germline-derived CDR1 and CDR2 are SGHTA and FQGNSA. Trimming cost V 1 base and J 6 bases, with 19 bases left between them. This CDR3 contains 16 residues. CDR3 nucleotides: TGTGCCAGCAGCTTAGACGGTCCGGGCATGGGATCCGAGCAGTACTTC. Translation gives CASSLDGPGMGSEQYF.

The J gene is TRBJ2-1, the V gene TRBV7-2; D uncertain. The germline V gene has CDR1 SGHTA and CDR2 FQGNSA. The CDR3 contains 11 residues. The V gene lost 7 bases and the J gene lost 8 bases, with 9 bases spanning the gap. This CDR3 reads CASTASYEQFF. The CDR3 coding sequence is TGTGCCAGCACGGCCAGCTATGAGCAGTTCTTC.

The gene calls are TRBV15 and TRBJ2-3; TRBD2 is a possible D gene (5 bases). The V end lost 3 bases, the J end lost 2 bases, and 24 bases lay between the germline ends. The CDR3 consists of 19 residues. CDR1 and CDR2 from the germline V gene are LNHNV and YYDKDF (reference sequence). CDR3 in DNA: TGTGCCACCAGCAGGTTGTTGGGCCCCCTCGGGAAACACACAGATACGCAGTATTTT. This sequence encodes CATSRLLGPLGKHTDTQYF.

The genes are TRBV6-1 and TRBJ1-4; the match to TRBD1 covers 7 bases. The CDR3 has 17 amino acids. The V segment lost 2 bases and the J segment 0 bases; nucleotides outside the gene matches: 6. Germline CDR1 reads MNHNS; CDR2 reads SASEGT. CDR3 loop: CASSERRTGATNEKLFF. CDR3 DNA: TGTGCCAGCAGTGAACGTAGGACAGGAGCAACTAATGAAAAACTGTTTTTT.

Notes on this clone: Other DNA sequences from this sample encode an identical CDR3 as well. The gene calls are TRBV5-4 and TRBJ1-1, with D unresolved. Trimming removed 2 bases from V and 5 bases from J, with 7 bases in between. CDR3 size: 12 residues. Germline V lookup: CDR1 SGHNT, CDR2 YYREEE (reference sequence). The CDR3 spells CASSLVGTEAFF. CDR3 sequence (DNA): TGTGCCAGCAGCTTAGTGGGAACTGAAGCTTTCTTT. Full variable domain (missing parts from reference TRBV5-4 and TRBJ1-1): ETGVTQSPTHLIKTRGQQVTLRCSSQSGHNTVSWYQQALGQGPQFIFQYYREEENGRGNFPPRFSGLQFPNYSSELNVNALELDDSALYLCASSLVGTEAFFGQGTRLTVV.

This rearrangement joins TRBV11-2 to TRBJ2-2, with TRBD2 as a possible D gene (6 bases). V lost 3 bases and J lost 6, with 11 bases in between. The germline V gene has CDR1 SGHAT and CDR2 FQNNGV. The CDR3 contains 14 residues. As DNA, the CDR3 is TGTGCCAGCAGCTTCCAAAGCGGGCCCGGGGAGCTGTTTTTT. Translating it yields CASSFQSGPGELFF. Full variable domain (rest looked up from reference TRBV11-2 and TRBJ2-2): EAGVAQSPRYKIIEKRQSVAFWCNPISGHATLYWYQQILGQGPKLLIQFQNNGVVDDSQLPKDRFSAERLKGVDSTLKIQPAKLEDSAVYLCASSFQSGPGELFFGEGSRLTVL.

As concerns this clone: The sample contains more than one DNA sequence encoding this CDR3. This rearrangement joins TRBV6-1 to TRBJ1-2; D remains unclear. Deletions cut 1 base from V and 4 bases from J, with 4 bases between. This CDR3 contains 12 residues. CDR1 and CDR2 from the germline V gene are MNHNS and SASEGT. CDR3 coding DNA: TGTGCCAGCAGTGAAGGGACCTATGGCTACACCTTC. Translating it yields CASSEGTYGYTF.

The chain uses TRBV19 and TRBJ1-3; D not certain. Germline V lookup: CDR1 LNHDA, CDR2 SQIVND (reference sequence). Trimming stripped 5 bases from V and 0 bases from J, with 8 bases between. This CDR3 region has 14 residues. The CDR3 DNA sequence: TGTGCCAGTAGTGGGTTCATCTCTGGAAACACCATATATTTT. The encoded protein is CASSGFISGNTIYF.

The table lists this clone with a count of one. Other DNA sequences in this sample translate to the same CDR3. The chain combines TRBV5-1 with TRBJ2-5; TRBD2 is a possible D gene (6 bases). From germline, CDR1 is SGHRS and CDR2 YFSETQ. The CDR3 totals 13 residues. V was pared by 4 bases and J by 5 bases, with 12 bases between. The CDR3 loop reads CASSPTSLETQYF. The CDR3 DNA is TGCGCCAGCAGCCCGACTAGTCTGGAGACCCAGTACTTC.

The CDR3 here is CSVPSGGASMKTQYF. CDR3 coding DNA: TGCAGCGTACCGAGCGGGGGCGCCTCGATGAAGACCCAGTACTTC. V gene TRBV29-1 combines with J gene TRBJ2-5, with 8 nucleotides matching TRBD2. CDR1 and CDR2 from the germline V gene are SQVTM and ANQGSEA. This CDR3 region has 15 residues. V lost 6 bases and J lost 6; bases outside the gene matches: 15.